The following is a TCR beta chain sequence with its context. Here immunoSEQ multiplex PCR was the method, and the copy in TCRdb shows in-frame clones only, minus some. The sample lists about 250,000 clones, about 93% occurring once. These data come from a study of blood T cell repertoires in COVID-19. At the level of the study: Researchers got acute and convalescent COVID-19 samples from the United States, Italy and Spain.

The V gene's germline CDR1 is KGHSH and CDR2 LQKENI. The CDR3 extends over 14 amino acids. Trimming took off 6 bases at V and 2 bases at J, with 13 bases between the two ends. Sequenced material: PBMCs or T cells enriched from blood (not recorded which). The clonotype originates from a woman younger than 30 who had recovered from COVID-19. The gene calls are TRBV18 and TRBJ1-1; a possible D gene is TRBD1 (6 bases). CDR3: CASSPGQFNTEAFF. The CDR3 nucleotides read TGTGCCAGCTCCCCGGGACAATTCAACACTGAAGCTTTCTTT. The variable domain in full, with the rest retrieved from reference TRBV18 and TRBJ1-1, is NAGVMQNPRHLVRRRGQEARLRCSPMKGHSHVYWYRQLPEEGLKFMVYLQKENIIDESGMPKERFSAEFPKEGPSILRIQQVVRGDSAAYFCASSPGQFNTEAFFGQGTRLTVV.